The 5 T cell receptor beta chains listed next were all sequenced from one sample in a study of shared clonotypes between healthy human individuals. TCRdb's copy holds only in-frame clones and misses some; the assay was immunoSEQ multiplex PCR. The table records about 2.3 million clones, 93% of them present only once. The sequencing sample was made of naive CD4+ T cells from PBMCs. As to subset: CD45RA+ positively selected. Source of these receptors: a young man in good health. Some clones in this sample may be carry-over from other donors' samples.

CDR3 amino acids: CASSRGTGEETQYF. DNA of the CDR3: TGTGCCAGCAGCCGGGGGACAGGGGAAGAGACCCAGTACTTC. This chain joins TRBV9 and TRBJ2-5; 10 bases agree with TRBD1. CDR1 SGDLS and CDR2 YYNGEE come from the germline V gene. J lost 3 bases, V lost 4 bases, and 3 bases had no gene match. This CDR3 is 14 amino acids long.

This chain connects TRBV7-3 to TRBJ2-1, with 16 bases that match TRBD2. This CDR3 comprises 17 residues. J lost 7 bases, V lost 5 bases, and 8 bases had no gene match. The germline V gene has CDR1 SGHTA and CDR2 FQGTGA. The CDR3 is CASSTGLAGGRRNEQFF. Written as DNA, the CDR3 is TGTGCCAGCAGCACGGGACTAGCGGGAGGGCGAAGAAATGAGCAGTTCTTC.

The CDR3, as DNA: TGTGCCAGCAGCTTAGCGTTTCAGGGACACACAGATACGCAGTATTTT. Its protein product is CASSLAFQGHTDTQYF. The chain carries TRBV11-1 and TRBJ2-3; tentative D call: TRBD1 (6 bases). V lost 0 bases and J 2 bases, leaving 12 bases between the germline ends. Germline V gene data show CDR1 as SGHAT and CDR2 as FQDESV (reference sequence). There are 16 residues in the CDR3.

With respect to this clone: Other DNA sequences from this sample encode an identical CDR3 as well. The J gene is TRBJ1-5, the V gene TRBV5-1; D unclear. This CDR3 comprises 13 residues. Trimming stripped 3 bases from V and 4 bases from J, with 8 bases between. Germline CDR1 is SGHRS and CDR2 is YFSETQ. The CDR3 sequence: CASSSDPNQPQHF. The CDR3 DNA follows: TGCGCCAGCAGCTCGGACCCAAATCAGCCCCAGCATTTT.

Comment on this clone: The same CDR3 arises from other DNA sequences in this sample as well. The chain combines TRBV4-1 with TRBJ2-5; D perhaps matches TRBD2 (5 bases). CDR3 length: 14 amino acids. Germline V CDR1 and CDR2: MGHRA, YSYEKL. Trimming took off 1 base at V and 4 bases at J, with 10 bases between the two ends. The CDR3 DNA reads TGCGCCAGCAGCCAAGCCCCACTAGGAGAGACCCAGTACTTC. Protein: CASSQAPLGETQYF.